One sample yielded the 16 T cell receptor beta chains listed below, sequenced in a study of blood T cells in healthy people across ages. With a J-beta primer mix and a sample-barcoded 5' primer, a second PCR ran roughly 6 to 12 cycles. TCRdb passed the 5' RACE reads through MiXCR, listing each CDR3 protein once. Altogether approximately 1.5 million distinct CDR3 sequences are present, 40% to 45% being singletons, with the ten largest covering 4%. Input material: blood. These receptors were obtained from a woman between 18 and 29 years old in good health.

This clonotype was found a few times. This sequence joins TRBV28 and TRBJ1-5; no firm D call. Germline assignment: CDR1 MDHEN and CDR2 SYDVKM. V gave up 2 bases and J gave up 1 base, with 15 bases separating them. The CDR3 loop spans 17 amino acids. CDR3 sequence (DNA): TGTGCCAGCAGTTTAGGGTTGGTGAGGAAGAGCAATCAGCCCCAGCATTTT. Protein product: CASSLGLVRKSNQPQHF.

J is TRBJ1-1 and V is TRBV7-2; TRBD1 agrees at 7 bases. V lost 4 bases and J lost 3; bases outside the gene matches: 2. Germline V lookup: CDR1 SGHTA, CDR2 FQGNSA. The CDR3 spans 13 residues. CDR3 in amino acids: CASSYGQDTEAFF. CDR3 sequence (DNA): TGTGCCAGCAGCTACGGACAGGACACTGAAGCTTTCTTT.

This clonotype was seen more than once but under ten times. The chain combines TRBV20-1 with TRBJ2-1; 7 bases map to TRBD2. The CDR3 has 15 amino acids. Germline CDR1 is DFQATT and CDR2 is SNEGSKA (reference sequence). Trimming took 6 bases from V and 4 from J; bases not matched to a gene: 12. The CDR3: CSAASGREFYNEQFF. The CDR3 bases are TGCAGTGCCGCCTCGGGGCGGGAGTTTTACAATGAGCAGTTCTTC.

A remark on this clonotype: Compared with germline, one end of the junction differs, possibly owing to a read error. V is TRBV6-5 and J is TRBJ2-3; a weak D match, TRBD2 (5 bases). The CDR3 contains 14 residues. Germline loops: CDR1 MNHEY, CDR2 SVGAGI. In DNA form, the CDR3 reads TGTGCCAGCGGTTATCTTCGGGACACAGATACGCAGTATTTT. Translation gives CASGYLRDTDTQYF.

This clonotype was detected a few times. The chain recombines TRBV4-1 with TRBJ2-1; TRBD2 matches at 7 bases. Looked up from germline, CDR1 is MGHRA and CDR2 is YSYEKL. The CDR3 is 15 residues long. The ends lost 0 bases at V and 3 bases at J; junction bases unmatched: 2. The CDR3 DNA reads TGCGCCAGCAGCCAAGAGCCGGGGGGCTACAATGAGCAGTTCTTC. Translated: CASSQEPGGYNEQFF.

With respect to this clonotype: This clone may be a read error of a much larger clone one base away. The rearrangement uses TRBV7-9 and TRBJ1-2; D unclear. CDR3 length equals 15 residues. CDR1 is SEHNR and CDR2 is FQNEAQ in the germline V gene (reference sequence). The CDR3 protein is CASSLGRSSGYGYIF. The CDR3 region has the DNA TGTGCCAGCAGCTTAGGGCGGAGTTCTGGCTATGGCTACATCTTC.

This clonotype was counted a few times. The gene calls are TRBV5-6 and TRBJ2-7; D gene unclear. CDR1 and CDR2 from the germline V gene are SGHDT and YYEEEE. V was trimmed by 0 bases and J by 0 bases, leaving 10 bases between them. The CDR3 totals 15 residues. Here the CDR3 DNA reads TGTGCCAGCAGCTTGGTATCAGCGAGCTCCTACGAGCAGTACTTC. Translated: CASSLVSASSYEQYF.

This clonotype showed up just once. One end of the junction fails to match germline, which may point to a read error. This chain joins TRBV2 and TRBJ2-5, with 9 bases that match TRBD2. Near its end, the DNA agrees better with TRBJ2-7, so the J call may be wrong. This CDR3 region has 14 residues. CDR1 is SNHLY, CDR2 FYNNEI, per germline. The CDR3 nucleotides read TGTGACAGCGGACTAGCGCAAGCAGGGGACGAGCAGTACTTC. It encodes CDSGLAQAGDEQYF.

The chain couples TRBV7-8 to TRBJ1-2; 7 bases map to TRBD1. This CDR3 contains 20 residues. V trimming: 5 bases; J trimming: 2 bases; junction bases outside the gene matches: 23. Germline CDR1 SGHVS, CDR2 FQNEAQ. The CDR3 is CASSPYPQGVMGLGNYGYTF. As DNA, the CDR3 is TGTGCCAGCAGCCCTTACCCTCAGGGGGTAATGGGTTTAGGGAACTATGGCTACACCTTC.

This clonotype was detected ten times or more. The chain is built from TRBV7-2 and TRBJ2-1; D is unclear. CDR1 and CDR2 from the germline V gene are SGHTA and FQGNSA. CDR3 length: 11 amino acids. Trimming cost V 5 bases and J 7 bases, with 6 bases left between them. The CDR3 here is CASSTMNEQFF. In DNA, the CDR3 is TGTGCCAGCAGCACAATGAATGAGCAGTTCTTC.

This clonotype was recorded a few times. V and J are TRBV5-8 and TRBJ1-5; perhaps TRBD1 as D (6 bases). Trimming removed 4 bases from V and 3 bases from J, with 14 bases in between. CDR1 is SGHTS and CDR2 is YDEGEE in the germline V gene. The CDR3 sequence is 15 residues long. CDR3 residues: CASSLGQSYNQPQHF. The CDR3 DNA reads as TGTGCCAGCAGCCTCGGACAGAGCTACAATCAGCCCCAGCATTTT.

V gene TRBV5-1 combines with J gene TRBJ2-3, with 8 bases that match TRBD2. Germline lookup yields CDR1 SGHRS and CDR2 YFSETQ. The CDR3 is 16 residues long. V dropped 0 bases and J dropped 1; count of bases not matched to a gene: 4. CDR3 loop: CASSLAGTRGTDTQYF. The DNA for the CDR3 is TGCGCCAGCAGCTTGGCCGGGACTAGAGGCACAGATACGCAGTATTTT.

The chain combines TRBV20-1 with TRBJ2-7; D might be TRBD1 or TRBD2, each matching 8 bases. Germline loops: CDR1 DFQATT, CDR2 SNEGSKA (reference sequence). The CDR3 covers 15 residues. V was shortened by 5 bases and J by 3 bases, with 20 bases between the two germline ends. CDR3 DNA sequence: TGCAGTGCTGCGGGGGGCAGGGGGCTGTACTACGAGCAGTACTTC. This codes for CSAAGGRGLYYEQYF.

This chain joins TRBV5-8 and TRBJ1-5, with D hard to call. The CDR3 length is 14 residues. Trimming cost V 6 bases and J 2 bases, with 12 bases left between them. Germline V gene sequence: CDR1 SGHTS, CDR2 YDEGEE. This CDR3 is CASKDWAGNQPQHF. DNA for the CDR3: TGTGCCAGCAAAGATTGGGCGGGCAATCAGCCCCAGCATTTT.

The genes are TRBV30 and TRBJ2-2; D gene uncertain. V was pared by 1 base and J by 1 base, with 4 bases between. This CDR3 has 13 amino acids. From germline, CDR1 is GTSNPN and CDR2 SVGIG (reference sequence). CDR3 sequence (DNA): TGTGCCTGGAGTGCCCTGAACACCGGGGAGCTGTTTTTT. Protein sequence: CAWSALNTGELFF.

A few counts support this clonotype. The chain joins TRBV7-9 to TRBJ1-6; D unclear. The CDR3 is 13 amino acids. Germline values: CDR1 SEHNR, CDR2 FQNEAQ (reference sequence). V lost 8 bases and J 9 bases, leaving 14 bases between the germline ends. In DNA, the CDR3 is TGTGCCAGCCAGGAAGGTTCTTCTTCACCCCTCCACTTT. Residues: CASQEGSSSPLHF.